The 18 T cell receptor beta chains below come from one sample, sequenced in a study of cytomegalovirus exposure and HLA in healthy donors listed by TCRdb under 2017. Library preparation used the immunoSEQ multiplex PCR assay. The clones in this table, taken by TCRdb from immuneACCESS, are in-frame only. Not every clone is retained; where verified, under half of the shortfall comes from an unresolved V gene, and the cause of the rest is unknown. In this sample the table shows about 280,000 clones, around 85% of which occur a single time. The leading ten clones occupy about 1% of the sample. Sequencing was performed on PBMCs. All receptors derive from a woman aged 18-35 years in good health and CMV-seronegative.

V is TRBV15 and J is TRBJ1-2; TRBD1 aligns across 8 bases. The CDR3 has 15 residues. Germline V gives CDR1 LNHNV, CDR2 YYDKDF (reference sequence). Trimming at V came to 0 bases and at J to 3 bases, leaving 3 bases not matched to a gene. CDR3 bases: TGTGCCACCAGCAGAGATCAGACAGGGGACTATGGCTACACCTTC. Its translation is CATSRDQTGDYGYTF. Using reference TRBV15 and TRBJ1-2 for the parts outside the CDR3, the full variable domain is DAMVIQNPRYQVTQFGKPVTLSCSQTLNHNVMYWYQQKSSQAPKLLFHYYDKDFNNEADTPDNFQSRRPNTSFCFLDIRSPGLGDTAMYLCATSRDQTGDYGYTFGSGTRLTVV.

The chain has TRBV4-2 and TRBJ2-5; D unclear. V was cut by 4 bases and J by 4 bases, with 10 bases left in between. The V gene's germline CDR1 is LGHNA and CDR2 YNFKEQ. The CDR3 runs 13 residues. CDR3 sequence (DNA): TGTGCCAGCAGCCTTGGTGGGCCAGAGACCCAGTACTTC. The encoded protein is CASSLGGPETQYF.

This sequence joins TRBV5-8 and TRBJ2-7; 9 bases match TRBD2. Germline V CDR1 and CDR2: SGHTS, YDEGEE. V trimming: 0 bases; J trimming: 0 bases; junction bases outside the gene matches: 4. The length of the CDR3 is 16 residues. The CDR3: CASSLVTTSGSYEQYF. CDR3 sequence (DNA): TGTGCCAGCAGCTTGGTAACGACTAGCGGCTCCTACGAGCAGTACTTC. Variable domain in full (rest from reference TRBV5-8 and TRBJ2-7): EAGVTQSPTHLIKTRGQQATLRCSPISGHTSVYWYQQALGLGLQFLLWYDEGEERNRGNFPPRFSGRQFPNYSSELNVNALELEDSALYLCASSLVTTSGSYEQYFGPGTRLTVT.

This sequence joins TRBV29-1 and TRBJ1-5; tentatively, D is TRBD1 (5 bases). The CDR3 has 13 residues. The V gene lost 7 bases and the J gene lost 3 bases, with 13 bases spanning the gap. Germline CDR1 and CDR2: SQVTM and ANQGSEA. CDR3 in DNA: TGCAGCGCGCAGGTGGGGCACAATCAGCCCCAGCATTTT. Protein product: CSAQVGHNQPQHF.

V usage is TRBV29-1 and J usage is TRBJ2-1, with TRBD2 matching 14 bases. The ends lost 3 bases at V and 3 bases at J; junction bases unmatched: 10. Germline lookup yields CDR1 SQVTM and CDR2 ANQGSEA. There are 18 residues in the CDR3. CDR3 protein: CSVDFWTSGGIGYNEQFF. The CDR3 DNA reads TGCAGCGTTGATTTTTGGACTAGCGGGGGGATTGGCTACAATGAGCAGTTCTTC.

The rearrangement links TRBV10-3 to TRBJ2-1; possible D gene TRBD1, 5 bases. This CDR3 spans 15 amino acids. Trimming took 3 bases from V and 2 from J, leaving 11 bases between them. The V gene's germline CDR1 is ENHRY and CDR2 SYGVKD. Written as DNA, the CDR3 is TGTGCCATCAGTGAAGGCAGGGTAACCTACAATGAGCAGTTCTTC. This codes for CAISEGRVTYNEQFF.

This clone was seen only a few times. Written as DNA, the CDR3 is TGTGCCAGCAGTGAACTGGGGACAGCCAACACTGAAGCTTTCTTT. Translating gives CASSELGTANTEAFF. The chain joins TRBV6-1 to TRBJ1-1; 7 nucleotides agree with TRBD1. This CDR3 comprises 15 residues. The V and J ends lost 2 bases and 2 bases, in that order; junction bases with no gene match: 5. CDR1 and CDR2 (germline): MNHNS, SASEGT.

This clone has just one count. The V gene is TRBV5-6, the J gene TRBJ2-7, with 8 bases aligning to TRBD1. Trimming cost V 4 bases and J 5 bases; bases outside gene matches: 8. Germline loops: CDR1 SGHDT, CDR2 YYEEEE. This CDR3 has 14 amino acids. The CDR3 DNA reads TGTGCCAGCAGCCCAGGGGGCCTTCCACACGAGCAGTACTTC. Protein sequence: CASSPGGLPHEQYF.

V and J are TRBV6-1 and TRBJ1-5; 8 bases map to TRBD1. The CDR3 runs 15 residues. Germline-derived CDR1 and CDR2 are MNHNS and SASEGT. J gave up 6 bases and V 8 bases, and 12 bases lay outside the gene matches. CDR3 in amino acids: CASLPPGTGGQPQHF. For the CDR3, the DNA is TGTGCCAGCCTCCCGCCCGGGACAGGTGGTCAGCCCCAGCATTTT.

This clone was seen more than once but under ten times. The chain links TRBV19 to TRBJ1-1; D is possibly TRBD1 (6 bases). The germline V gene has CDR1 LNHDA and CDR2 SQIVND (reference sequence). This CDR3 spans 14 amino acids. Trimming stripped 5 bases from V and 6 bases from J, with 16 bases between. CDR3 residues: CASSFRGGRAEAFF. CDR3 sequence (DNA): TGTGCCAGTAGTTTCAGAGGGGGTCGGGCTGAAGCTTTCTTT.

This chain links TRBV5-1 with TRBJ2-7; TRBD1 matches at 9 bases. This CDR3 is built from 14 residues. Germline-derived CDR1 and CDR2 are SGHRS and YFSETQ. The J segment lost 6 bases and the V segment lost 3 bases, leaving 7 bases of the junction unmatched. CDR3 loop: CASSSGQGRGEQYF. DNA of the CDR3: TGCGCCAGCAGCTCGGGACAGGGTAGGGGCGAGCAGTACTTC. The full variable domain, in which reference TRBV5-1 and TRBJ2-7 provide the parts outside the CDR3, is KAGVTQTPRYLIKTRGQQVTLSCSPISGHRSVSWYQQTPGQGLQFLFEYFSETQRNKGNFPGRFSGRQFSNSRSEMNVSTLELGDSALYLCASSSGQGRGEQYFGPGTRLTVT.

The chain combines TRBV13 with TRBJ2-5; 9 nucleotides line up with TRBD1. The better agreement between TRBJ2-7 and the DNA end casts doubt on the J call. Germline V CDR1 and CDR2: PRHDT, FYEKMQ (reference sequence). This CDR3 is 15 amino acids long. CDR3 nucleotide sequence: TGTGCCAGCAGCTCCGGACAGGGGAGACGGGACGAGCAGTACTTC. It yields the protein CASSSGQGRRDEQYF.

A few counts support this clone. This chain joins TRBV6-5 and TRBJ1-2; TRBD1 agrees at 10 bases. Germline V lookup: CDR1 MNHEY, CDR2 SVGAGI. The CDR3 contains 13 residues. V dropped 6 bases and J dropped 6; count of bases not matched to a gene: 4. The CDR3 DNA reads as TGTGCCAGCAGCCGACAGGGGGCACATGGCTACACCTTC. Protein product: CASSRQGAHGYTF.

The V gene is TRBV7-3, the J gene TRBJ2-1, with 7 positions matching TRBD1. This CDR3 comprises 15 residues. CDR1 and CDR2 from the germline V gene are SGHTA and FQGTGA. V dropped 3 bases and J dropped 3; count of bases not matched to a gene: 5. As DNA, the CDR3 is TGTGCCAGCAGCTTCGACAGGGACCTCTACAATGAGCAGTTCTTC. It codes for CASSFDRDLYNEQFF.

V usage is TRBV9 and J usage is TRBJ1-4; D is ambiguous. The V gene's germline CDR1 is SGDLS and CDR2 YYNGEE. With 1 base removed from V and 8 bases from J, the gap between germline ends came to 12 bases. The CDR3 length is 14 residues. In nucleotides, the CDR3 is TGTGCCAGCAGCGTAAATTGGGCTGGGGAAAAACTGTTTTTT. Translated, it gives CASSVNWAGEKLFF.

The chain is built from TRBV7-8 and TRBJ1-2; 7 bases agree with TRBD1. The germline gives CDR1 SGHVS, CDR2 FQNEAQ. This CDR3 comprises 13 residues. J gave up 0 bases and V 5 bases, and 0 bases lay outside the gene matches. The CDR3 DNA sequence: TGTGCCAGCAGCGGACAGGCTAACTATGGCTACACCTTC. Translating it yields CASSGQANYGYTF.

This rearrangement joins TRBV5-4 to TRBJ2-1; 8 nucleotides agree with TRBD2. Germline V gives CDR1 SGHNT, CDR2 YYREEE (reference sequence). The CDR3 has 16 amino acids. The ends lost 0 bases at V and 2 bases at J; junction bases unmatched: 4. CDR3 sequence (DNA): TGTGCCAGCAGCTTGGGTCCGGGGGGGGCCTACAATGAGCAGTTCTTC. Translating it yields CASSLGPGGAYNEQFF.

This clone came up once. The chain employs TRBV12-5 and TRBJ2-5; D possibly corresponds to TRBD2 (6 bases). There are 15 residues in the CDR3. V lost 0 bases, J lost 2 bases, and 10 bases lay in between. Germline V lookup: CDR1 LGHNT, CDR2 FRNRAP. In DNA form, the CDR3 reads TGTGCTAGTGGTTTGGTACTTGGGGGGCAAGAGACCCAGTACTTC. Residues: CASGLVLGGQETQYF.